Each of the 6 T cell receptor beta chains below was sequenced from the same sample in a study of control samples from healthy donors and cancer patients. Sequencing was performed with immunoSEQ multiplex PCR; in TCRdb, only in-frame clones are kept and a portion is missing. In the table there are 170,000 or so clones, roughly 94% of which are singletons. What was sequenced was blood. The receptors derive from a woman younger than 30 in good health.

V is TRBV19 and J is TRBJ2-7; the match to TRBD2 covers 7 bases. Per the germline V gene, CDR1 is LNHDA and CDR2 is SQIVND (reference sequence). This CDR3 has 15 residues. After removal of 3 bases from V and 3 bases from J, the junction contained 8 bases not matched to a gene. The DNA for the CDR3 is TGTGCCAGTAGTATGGGAGGGTCCCCTATCTACGAGCAGTACTTC. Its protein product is CASSMGGSPIYEQYF.

CDR3 protein: CASSLAAGNTEAFF. In nucleotides, the CDR3 is TGTGCCAGCAGCTTAGCGGCCGGCAACACTGAAGCTTTCTTT. V usage is TRBV7-8 and J usage is TRBJ1-1; D is unresolved. The CDR3 totals 14 residues. Germline-derived CDR1 and CDR2 are SGHVS and FQNEAQ. Trimming shortened V by 0 bases and J by 2 bases, and 7 bases separated the two germline ends.

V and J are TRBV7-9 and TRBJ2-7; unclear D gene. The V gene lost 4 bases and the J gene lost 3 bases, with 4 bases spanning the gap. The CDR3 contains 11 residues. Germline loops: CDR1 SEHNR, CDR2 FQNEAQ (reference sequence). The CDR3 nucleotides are TGTGCCAGCAGCTACGACTACGAGCAGTACTTC. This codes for CASSYDYEQYF.

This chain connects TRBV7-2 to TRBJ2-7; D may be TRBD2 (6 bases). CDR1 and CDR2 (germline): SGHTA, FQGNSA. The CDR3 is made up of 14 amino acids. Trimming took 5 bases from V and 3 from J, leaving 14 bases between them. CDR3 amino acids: CASSPGDRNYEQYF. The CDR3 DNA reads TGTGCCAGCAGCCCGGGAGACCGGAACTACGAGCAGTACTTC.

CDR3 nucleotides: TGTGCCAGCAGTTCCGGACTTCTCACTGGGGACAATGAGCAGTTCTTC. Translation gives CASSSGLLTGDNEQFF. The chain uses TRBV28 and TRBJ2-1, with a tentative D call TRBD2 (5 bases). The CDR3 runs 16 residues. Trimming removed 4 bases at V and 5 bases at J, with 18 bases between. CDR1 is MDHEN, CDR2 SYDVKM, per germline.

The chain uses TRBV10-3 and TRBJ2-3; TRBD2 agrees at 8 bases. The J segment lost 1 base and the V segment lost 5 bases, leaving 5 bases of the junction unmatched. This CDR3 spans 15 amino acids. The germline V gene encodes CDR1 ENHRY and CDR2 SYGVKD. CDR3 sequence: CAISKQTSGTDTQYF. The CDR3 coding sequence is TGTGCCATCAGTAAACAGACTAGCGGCACAGATACGCAGTATTTT.